These 29 T cell receptor beta chains share one sample of origin, sequenced in a study of blood T cell repertoires in COVID-19. Generated by immunoSEQ multiplex PCR, the TCRdb table keeps only in-frame clones and is missing some. The sample gives some 240,000 clones, about 90% of which show up once; about 10% is in the top ten. Sequenced input: peripheral blood. The receptors originated from a woman aged 70 to 79 with COVID-19, enrolled during active disease.

V and J are TRBV3-1 (or the pseudogene TRBV3-2) and TRBJ1-3; D ambiguous. V was clipped by 4 bases and J by 3 bases, with 10 bases between them. The CDR3 is 14 residues long. CDR1 and CDR2 from the germline V gene are LGHDT and YNNKEL (reference sequence). In DNA, the CDR3 is TGTGCCAGCAGCCCCCGGGAAGATGGAAACACCATATATTTT. Translation gives CASSPREDGNTIYF.

This clone has just one count. Other DNA sequences in the sample encode the same CDR3. The chain is built from TRBV3-1 (or the pseudogene TRBV3-2) and TRBJ2-3; no firm D call. CDR3 size: 13 residues. Trimming left V 4 bases short and J 0 bases short, with 5 bases between. The germline CDR1 and CDR2 sequences are LGHDT and YNNKEL (reference sequence). CDR3 residues: CASSPPSTDTQYF. The DNA for the CDR3 is TGTGCCAGCAGCCCCCCGAGCACAGATACGCAGTATTTT.

CDR3 nucleotides: TGTGCCAGCAACGGGGGAGACAATGAGCAGTTCTTC. Protein product: CASNGGDNEQFF. The rearrangement links TRBV2 to TRBJ2-1; a possible D gene is TRBD2 (6 bases). Germline values: CDR1 SNHLY, CDR2 FYNNEI. There are 12 residues in the CDR3. V lost 7 bases to trimming and J lost 5 bases, with 9 bases between them.

This clone was counted between two and nine times. The chain joins TRBV11-1 to TRBJ2-7; D remains ambiguous. The CDR3 loop spans 11 amino acids. CDR1 and CDR2 from the germline V gene are SGHAT and FQDESV (reference sequence). With 5 bases removed from V and 5 bases from J, the gap between germline ends came to 7 bases. CDR3 in amino acids: CASSLSNEQYF. The CDR3 DNA reads as TGTGCCAGCAGCCTTAGTAACGAGCAGTACTTC. The full variable domain, with the rest looked up from reference TRBV11-1 and TRBJ2-7, is EAEVAQSPRYKITEKSQAVAFWCDPISGHATLYWYRQILGQGPELLVQFQDESVVDDSQLPKDRFSAERLKGVDSTLKIQPAELGDSAMYLCASSLSNEQYFGPGTRLTVT.

The rearrangement joins TRBV2 to TRBJ1-4, with D possibly TRBD1 on 5 matching bases. The length of the CDR3 is 15 residues. The germline V gene has CDR1 SNHLY and CDR2 FYNNEI. V gave up 4 bases and J gave up 7 bases, with 16 bases separating them. The chain's CDR3 is CASSGGWGGSEKLFF. The CDR3, as DNA: TGTGCCAGCAGTGGGGGCTGGGGAGGGAGTGAAAAACTGTTTTTT.

V usage is TRBV28 and J usage is TRBJ1-4; D not resolved. The CDR3 totals 12 residues. Germline CDR1 MDHEN, CDR2 SYDVKM. Trimming shortened V by 7 bases and J by 3 bases, and 6 bases separated the two germline ends. CDR3: CASNQANEKLFF. The DNA for the CDR3 is TGTGCCAGCAACCAGGCTAATGAAAAACTGTTTTTT.

The chain employs TRBV7-2 and TRBJ2-3, with D unclear. This CDR3 region has 16 residues. Trimming stripped 1 base from V and 3 bases from J, with 14 bases between. Per the germline V gene, CDR1 is SGHTA and CDR2 is FQGNSA. The CDR3 nucleotides are TGTGCCAGCAGCTTAGTCCCGGGTTTAACGACAGATACGCAGTATTTT. The encoded protein is CASSLVPGLTTDTQYF.

The J gene is TRBJ1-1, the V gene TRBV7-3; tentatively, D is TRBD1 (5 bases). Germline lookup yields CDR1 SGHTA and CDR2 FQGTGA. V was trimmed by 0 bases and J by 3 bases, leaving 8 bases between them. CDR3 size: 14 residues. The DNA of the CDR3 is TGTGCCAGCAGCTTAACTGGCAGGGACACTGAAGCTTTCTTT. Residues: CASSLTGRDTEAFF. The full variable domain, in which reference TRBV7-3 and TRBJ1-1 provide the parts outside the CDR3, is GAGVSQTPSNKVTEKGKYVELRCDPISGHTALYWYRQSLGQGPEFLIYFQGTGAADDSGLPNDRFFAVRPEGSVSTLKIQRTERGDSAVYLCASSLTGRDTEAFFGQGTRLTVV.

This clone was observed a single time. The chain couples TRBV6-2 or TRBV6-3 to TRBJ1-2, with D unclear. This CDR3 contains 14 residues. The germline V gene encodes CDR1 MNHEY and CDR2 SVGEGT. V lost 5 bases and J 8 bases, leaving 18 bases between the germline ends. Written as DNA, the CDR3 is TGTGCCAGCAGTCCCCACGGAGGCCTTCGGGGCTACACCTTC. As protein: CASSPHGGLRGYTF.

The chain has TRBV6-4 and TRBJ1-6, with D possibly TRBD1 on 5 matching bases. Germline V gene data show CDR1 as MRHNA and CDR2 as SNTAGT. V lost 5 bases and J lost 10, with 15 bases in between. CDR3 size: 14 residues. The CDR3 sequence is CASSSREVGSPLHF. In DNA form, the CDR3 reads TGTGCCAGCAGTTCCAGGGAAGTGGGATCACCCCTCCACTTT.

V is TRBV9 and J is TRBJ2-2, with 10 bases identical to TRBD1. V lost 0 bases and J lost 2; bases outside the gene matches: 4. This CDR3 spans 17 amino acids. CDR1 is SGDLS, CDR2 YYNGEE, per germline. The CDR3 region has the DNA TGTGCCAGCAGCGTAGGGACAGGGGGTCGAAACACCGGGGAGCTGTTTTTT. It specifies CASSVGTGGRNTGELFF. The whole variable domain, filled in from reference TRBV9 and TRBJ2-2, reads DSGVTQTPKHLITATGQRVTLRCSPRSGDLSVYWYQQSLDQGLQFLIQYYNGEERAKGNILERFSAQQFPDLHSELNLSSLELGDSALYFCASSVGTGGRNTGELFFGEGSRLTVL.

The genes are TRBV11-3 and TRBJ2-2; TRBD2 aligns across 10 bases. This CDR3 contains 15 residues. Per germline, CDR1 SGHNT and CDR2 YENEEA. The junction had 2 bases not matched to a gene; V was cut back by 2 bases and J by 5 bases. The CDR3 protein is CASSLFSGRTGELFF. The CDR3 DNA follows: TGTGCCAGCAGCTTATTTAGCGGGAGGACCGGGGAGCTGTTTTTT.

The gene calls are TRBV6-5 and TRBJ2-4; 14 positions match TRBD2. This CDR3 contains 15 residues. Germline V gene data show CDR1 as MNHEY and CDR2 as SVGAGI. V was clipped by 5 bases and J by 8 bases; unmatched bases: 5. Here the CDR3 DNA reads TGTGCCAGCAGTCGGACTAGCGGGAGGTTTGACATTCAGTACTTC. Translated, it gives CASSRTSGRFDIQYF.

The chain employs TRBV18 and TRBJ1-3; D is possibly TRBD1 (6 bases). V was pared by 3 bases and J by 4 bases, with 13 bases between. This CDR3 contains 15 residues. Germline V gene lookup returns CDR1 KGHSH and CDR2 LQKENI. CDR3 loop: CASSPGPGAGNTIYF. CDR3 in DNA: TGTGCCAGCTCACCGGGGCCAGGGGCCGGAAACACCATATATTTT.

V gene TRBV14 combines with J gene TRBJ1-2; D gene unclear. The ends were cut back, 1 base at V and 7 bases at J, with 7 bases in the middle. The CDR3 loop spans 12 amino acids. Germline CDR1 and CDR2: SGHDN and FVKESK. The CDR3 nucleotides are TGTGCCAGCAGCCAAGGAAGGAGTGGCTACACCTTC. Encoded protein: CASSQGRSGYTF.

The rearrangement joins TRBV12-3 or TRBV12-4 to TRBJ1-2; 7 bases line up with TRBD1. This CDR3 comprises 13 residues. Unmatched junction bases numbered 2, after V lost 5 bases and J lost 2 bases. The CDR3 DNA follows: TGTGCCAGCAGTGGCAGGGGGAACTATGGCTACACCTTC. Protein product: CASSGRGNYGYTF.

The chain carries TRBV9 and TRBJ2-3; D may be TRBD1 (6 bases). The CDR3 totals 16 residues. Between the trimmed V and J ends, which lost 1 base and 6 bases, there was a span of 18 bases. CDR1 and CDR2 from the germline V gene are SGDLS and YYNGEE. The CDR3 DNA is TGTGCCAGCAGCGTACGAGCTCCCACAGGGACCGATACGCAGTATTTT. Protein sequence: CASSVRAPTGTDTQYF.

The V and J genes are TRBV19 and TRBJ2-2, with 12 positions matching TRBD2. The CDR3 spans 16 residues. V lost 4 bases to trimming and J lost 7 bases; unmatched junction nucleotides: 7. Germline values: CDR1 LNHDA, CDR2 SQIVND (reference sequence). The CDR3, as DNA: TGTGCCAGTAGTAGGACTAGCGGGATAAGCGGCGGGGAGCTGTTTTTT. Its protein is CASSRTSGISGGELFF.

This clone was observed a handful of times. The chain has TRBV2 and TRBJ2-7, with D perhaps matching TRBD2 (5 bases). V was trimmed by 7 bases and J by 3 bases, leaving 13 bases between them. This CDR3 has 13 residues. CDR1 is SNHLY and CDR2 is FYNNEI in the germline V gene. CDR3 residues: CASNAGHVYEQYF. In DNA form, the CDR3 reads TGTGCCAGCAACGCGGGCCATGTCTACGAGCAGTACTTC.

This chain uses TRBV2 with TRBJ2-2; the match to TRBD1 covers 8 bases. Germline values: CDR1 SNHLY, CDR2 FYNNEI. Trimming removed 8 bases from V and 3 bases from J; junction bases left unmatched: 8. The CDR3 length is 15 residues. The CDR3 loop is CASSGQGLDTGELFF. The CDR3 DNA follows: TGTGCCAGCTCAGGACAGGGTTTGGACACCGGGGAGCTGTTTTTT.

This clone has more than one count but fewer than ten. The chain links TRBV5-1 to TRBJ2-1; the D gene is possibly TRBD2 (6 bases). The V end was cut by 1 base, the J end by 13 bases, with 15 bases between. The V gene's germline CDR1 is SGHRS and CDR2 YFSETQ. The CDR3 is 13 amino acids. In DNA form, the CDR3 reads TGCGCCAGCAGCTTGTTAGGCGGGGTGGTTCAGTTCTTC. Translating it yields CASSLLGGVVQFF.

The V gene is TRBV5-4, the J gene TRBJ2-5; weak D call: TRBD2 (5 bases). Germline V lookup: CDR1 SGHNT, CDR2 YYREEE (reference sequence). The V gene lost 0 bases and the J gene lost 2 bases, with 14 bases spanning the gap. CDR3 size: 16 residues. CDR3 protein: CASSLGGSRSQETQYF. The CDR3 DNA is TGTGCCAGCAGCTTGGGAGGGTCCAGGTCTCAAGAGACCCAGTACTTC.

The chain recombines TRBV2 with TRBJ1-5; 8 bases agree with TRBD1. The CDR3 runs 14 residues. Looked up from germline, CDR1 is SNHLY and CDR2 is FYNNEI. V lost 5 bases to trimming and J lost 5 bases; unmatched junction nucleotides: 5. This CDR3 reads CASSLDRVYQPQHF. The DNA for the CDR3 is TGTGCCAGCAGTCTGGACAGGGTATATCAGCCCCAGCATTTT.

The rearrangement links TRBV27 to TRBJ1-5, with TRBD1 identical over 11 bases. The CDR3 covers 14 residues. From germline, CDR1 is MNHEY and CDR2 SMNVEV (reference sequence). Trimming at V came to 3 bases and at J to 6 bases, leaving 1 base not matched to a gene. The DNA for the CDR3 is TGTGCCAGCAGTTTCGGGACAGGGGGTCAGCCCCAGCATTTT. This sequence encodes CASSFGTGGQPQHF.

A single count supports this clone. J is TRBJ2-1 and V is TRBV27; D not certain. Per germline, CDR1 MNHEY and CDR2 SMNVEV (reference sequence). V gave up 5 bases and J gave up 4 bases, with 6 bases separating them. The CDR3 is 12 residues long. The CDR3 protein is CASSTRYNEQFF. The CDR3, as DNA: TGTGCCAGCAGTACCCGGTACAATGAGCAGTTCTTC.

The chain couples TRBV6-2 or TRBV6-3 to TRBJ1-6, with D uncertain. Germline CDR1 reads MNHEY; CDR2 reads SVGEGT. The CDR3 length is 13 residues. The V gene lost 2 bases and the J gene lost 5 bases, with 4 bases spanning the gap. Here the CDR3 DNA reads TGTGCCAGCAGTTACGAGGATAATTCACCCCTCCACTTT. Its translation: CASSYEDNSPLHF.

The chain couples TRBV12-3 or TRBV12-4 to TRBJ2-1; D remains ambiguous. Trimming shortened V by 2 bases and J by 9 bases, and 11 bases separated the two germline ends. The CDR3 length is 13 residues. The chain's CDR3 is CASSLYSGLEQFF. The DNA of the CDR3 is TGTGCCAGCAGTTTATATTCTGGGCTTGAGCAGTTCTTC.

The rearrangement uses TRBV10-3 and TRBJ2-7; tentatively, D is TRBD2 (5 bases). Germline CDR1 is ENHRY and CDR2 is SYGVKD. This CDR3 has 16 amino acids. The V and J ends lost 0 bases and 4 bases respectively, with 16 bases between them. The DNA of the CDR3 is TGTGCCATCAGTGAGTCGGGCGGGCCGGGAATGTACGAGCAGTACTTC. As protein: CAISESGGPGMYEQYF.

This clone was counted once. The chain combines TRBV11-1 with TRBJ2-1, with 9 bases matching TRBD2. The CDR3 totals 18 residues. With V trimmed by 0 bases and J by 7 bases, 13 bases remained unmatched. CDR1 SGHAT and CDR2 FQDESV come from the germline V gene (reference sequence). The chain's CDR3 is CASSLARGGRAAINEQFF. Written as DNA, the CDR3 is TGTGCCAGCAGCTTAGCGCGAGGCGGGAGGGCCGCAATTAATGAGCAGTTCTTC.